Reported below is one TCR beta chain. The data are from a study of cytomegalovirus exposure and HLA in healthy donors. All the people who gave samples were healthy bone marrow donors. The CDR3 runs to 18 residues. The germline V gene encodes CDR1 MGHRA and CDR2 YSYEKL. V was shortened by 2 bases and J by 3 bases, with 20 bases between the two germline ends. This PCR relied on a set of 60 Vbeta primers and 13 Jbeta primers. Measured with immunoSEQ multiplex PCR; TCRdb has only the in-frame clones, and not every one. In the table there are roughly 150,000 clones, around 80% of which are singletons. The specimen was PBMCs. The clonotype comes from a man younger than 35 in good health and CMV-seropositive. The J gene is TRBJ1-5, the V gene TRBV4-1; tentative D call: TRBD1 (5 bases). The CDR3: CASSQSGESGGANQPQHF. CDR3 in DNA: TGCGCCAGCAGCCAAAGCGGGGAGTCCGGGGGTGCCAATCAGCCCCAGCATTTT.